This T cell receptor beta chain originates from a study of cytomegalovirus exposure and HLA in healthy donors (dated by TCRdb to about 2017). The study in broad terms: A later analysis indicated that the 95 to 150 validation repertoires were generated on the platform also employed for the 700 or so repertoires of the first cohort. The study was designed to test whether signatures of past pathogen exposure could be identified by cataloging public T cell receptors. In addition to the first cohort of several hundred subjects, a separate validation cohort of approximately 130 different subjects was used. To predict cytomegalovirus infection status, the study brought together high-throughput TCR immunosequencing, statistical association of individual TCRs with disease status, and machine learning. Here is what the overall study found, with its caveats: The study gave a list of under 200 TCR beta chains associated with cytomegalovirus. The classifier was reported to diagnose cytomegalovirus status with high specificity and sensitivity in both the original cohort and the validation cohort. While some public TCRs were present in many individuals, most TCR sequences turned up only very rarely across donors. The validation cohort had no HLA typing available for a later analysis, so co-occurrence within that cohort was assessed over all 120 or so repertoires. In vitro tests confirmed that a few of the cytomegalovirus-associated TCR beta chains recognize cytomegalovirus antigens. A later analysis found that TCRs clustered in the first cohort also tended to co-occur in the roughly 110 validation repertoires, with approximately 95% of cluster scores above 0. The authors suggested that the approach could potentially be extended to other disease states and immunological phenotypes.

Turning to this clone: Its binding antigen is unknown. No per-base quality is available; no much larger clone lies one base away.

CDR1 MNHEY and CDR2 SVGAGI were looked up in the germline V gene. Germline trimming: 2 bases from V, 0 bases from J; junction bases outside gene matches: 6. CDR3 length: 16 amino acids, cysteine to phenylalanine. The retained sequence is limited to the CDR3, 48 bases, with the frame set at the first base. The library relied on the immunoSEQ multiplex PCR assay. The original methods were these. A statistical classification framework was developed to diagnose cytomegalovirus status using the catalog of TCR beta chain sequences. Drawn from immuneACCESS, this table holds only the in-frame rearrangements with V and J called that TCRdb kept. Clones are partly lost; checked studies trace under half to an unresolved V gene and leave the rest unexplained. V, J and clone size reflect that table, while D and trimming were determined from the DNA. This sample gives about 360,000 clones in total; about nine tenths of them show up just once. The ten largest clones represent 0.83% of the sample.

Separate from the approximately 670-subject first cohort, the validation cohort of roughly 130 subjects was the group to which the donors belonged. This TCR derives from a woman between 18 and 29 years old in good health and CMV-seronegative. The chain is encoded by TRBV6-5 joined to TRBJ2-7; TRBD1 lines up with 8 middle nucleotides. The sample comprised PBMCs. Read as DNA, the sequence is TGTGCCAGCAGTTACGCACCGGGACAGGACTCCTACGAGCAGTACTTC. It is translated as CASSYAPGQDSYEQYF.